A single sample is the source of the 9 T cell receptor beta chains below, sequenced in a study of cytomegalovirus exposure and HLA in healthy donors. PCR amplification relied on 60 Vbeta primers (plus 13 Jbeta primers). Sequenced by immunoSEQ multiplex PCR; TCRdb stores in-frame clones only, minus some. The sample has more than 95,000 clones, 55% to 75% seen once. Material: PBMCs. All receptors come from a man aged 55 to 69 in good health and CMV-seronegative.

The rearrangement uses TRBV29-1 and TRBJ1-2; 10 bases are shared with TRBD1. Germline V lookup: CDR1 SQVTM, CDR2 ANQGSEA. Trimming removed 8 bases from V and 4 bases from J; junction bases left unmatched: 7. The length of the CDR3 is 13 residues. CDR3 coding DNA: TGCAGCTTCAGACAGGGGGCAGGCTATGGCTACACCTTC. Translated, it gives CSFRQGAGYGYTF.

This clone was found a few times. The chain uses TRBV18 and TRBJ1-1, with 7 bases matching TRBD1. This CDR3 comprises 15 residues. The ends lost 2 bases at V and 4 bases at J; junction bases unmatched: 7. Germline V gene data show CDR1 as KGHSH and CDR2 as LQKENI. The DNA of the CDR3 is TGTGCCAGCTCACCAATACAGGGGTCGGGCACTGAAGCTTTCTTT. Residues: CASSPIQGSGTEAFF.

A few counts support this clone. The rearrangement links TRBV5-1 to TRBJ2-6; D perhaps matches TRBD2 (6 bases). Germline CDR1 and CDR2: SGHRS and YFSETQ. There are 19 residues in the CDR3. Trimming took off 4 bases at V and 4 bases at J, with 24 bases between the two ends. CDR3 in amino acids: CASSPNGGYRRSGANVLTF. The DNA for the CDR3 is TGCGCCAGCAGCCCCAATGGGGGGTATCGAAGGTCAGGGGCCAACGTCCTGACTTTC.

This clone was detected once. The V call is TRBV27, the J call TRBJ2-1; 12 bases line up with TRBD2. Trimming at V came to 5 bases and at J to 3 bases, leaving 2 bases not matched to a gene. From germline, CDR1 is MNHEY and CDR2 SMNVEV (reference sequence). The CDR3 consists of 15 residues. CDR3 amino acids: CASSLTSGSYNEQFF. CDR3 bases: TGTGCCAGCAGTCTGACTAGCGGGAGCTACAATGAGCAGTTCTTC.

This clone was counted once. This chain links TRBV2 with TRBJ1-4; no firm D call. Trimming stripped 3 bases from V and 5 bases from J, with 10 bases between. In germline, CDR1 is SNHLY, CDR2 FYNNEI. The CDR3 totals 14 residues. The CDR3 nucleotides read TGTGCCAGCAGTGATCGGTTCGCAAATGAAAAACTGTTTTTT. This translates into CASSDRFANEKLFF.

The gene calls are TRBV2 and TRBJ1-4, with D tentatively TRBD1 (5 bases). CDR1 is SNHLY and CDR2 is FYNNEI in the germline V gene. This CDR3 is built from 14 residues. The V end lost 1 base, the J end lost 8 bases, and 11 bases lay between the germline ends. The DNA of the CDR3 is TGTGCCAGCAGTGAAGGTGGGGCGCGAGAAAAACTGTTTTTT. Amino acids: CASSEGGAREKLFF.

The chain joins TRBV5-6 to TRBJ1-2, with TRBD1 identical over 7 bases. This CDR3 is built from 12 residues. V lost 2 bases to trimming and J lost 5 bases; unmatched junction nucleotides: 0. Germline CDR1 and CDR2: SGHDT and YYEEEE. CDR3 sequence: CASSLQGYGYTF. The CDR3 coding sequence is TGTGCCAGCAGCTTACAGGGGTATGGCTACACCTTC.

The V call is TRBV7-8, the J call TRBJ1-6; TRBD1 might be the D (6 bases). V was trimmed by 3 bases and J by 10 bases, leaving 7 bases between them. This CDR3 spans 12 amino acids. Germline loops: CDR1 SGHVS, CDR2 FQNEAQ. Here the CDR3 reads CASSLDSSPLHF. CDR3 bases: TGTGCCAGCAGCTTGGACAGCTCACCCCTCCACTTT. Full variable domain (rest looked up from reference TRBV7-8 and TRBJ1-6): GAGVSQSPRYKVAKRGQDVALRCDPISGHVSLFWYQQALGQGPEFLTYFQNEAQLDKSGLPSDRFFAERPEGSVSTLKIQRTQQEDSAVYLCASSLDSSPLHFGNGTRLTVT.

The chain carries TRBV5-1 and TRBJ1-2; TRBD1 matches 12 bases. There are 15 residues in the CDR3. Germline values: CDR1 SGHRS, CDR2 YFSETQ. V lost 5 bases to trimming and J lost 7 bases; unmatched junction nucleotides: 9. The chain's CDR3 is CASRTGTGGVPGYTF. The DNA for the CDR3 is TGCGCCAGCAGGACTGGGACAGGGGGCGTCCCTGGCTACACCTTC.